Here is one T cell receptor beta chain with its context. It has no known antigen specificity. Base quality data are lacking; no much larger clone is found one base away. The immunoSEQ hsTCRbeta Kit was used to sequence TCR beta CDR3 regions from DNA. Concerning the study's data processing: The ImmunoSEQ Analyzer was used to analyse the TCR sequencing data. T cell clonality was defined as 1 minus Pielou's evenness, as computed on productive rearrangements. The inverse Simpson index, applied to productive templates, was used to measure T cell diversity. T cell density was expressed as TCR beta template counts normalized to usable DNA, with usable DNA estimated by amplifying and sequencing housekeeping genes. TCR metrics were compared across histologic stages using two-sided Kruskal-Wallis tests. TCRdb holds this immuneACCESS table with in-frame rearrangements only. Some clones are missing; in checked studies, unresolved V genes explain under half, and the rest has no known cause. From that table come the V and J calls and clone size; the DNA was used to work out D and trimming. In all, the sample holds about 14,000 clones, and about 82% of those were seen once. The ten most abundant clones make up 4.2% of the sample.

This entry comes from a study of immune evolution from preneoplasia to lung adenocarcinoma (dated by TCRdb to about 2021). For the wider study: HLA loss of heterozygosity was found in around 7% of AIS, around 14% of MIA and less than 35% of ADC lesions, and in no AAH lesions. Immune contexture across lung adenocarcinoma precursors and invasive adenocarcinoma was profiled using immune gene expression, TCR sequencing and multiplex immunofluorescence. Resected precursor lesions (AAH, AIS, MIA) and invasive adenocarcinomas were compared against paired morphologically normal lung tissue. The sample size depended on which specimens were available, not on a prior power calculation. Whole exome sequencing and methylation data from the same cohort of nodules were integrated with the immune data. The overall cohort was made up of about 53 patients with pulmonary nodules who had surgical resection. A total of fewer than 60 patients contributed TCR sequencing data. According to the study, about 100 samples were used for TCR sequencing. POLYSOLVER was used to infer class I HLA alleles from exome data, and LOHHLA was used to detect allele-specific HLA loss.

The germline V gene supplies CDR1 MNHEY and CDR2 SVGAGI. V is pared back by 8 bases and J by 5 bases, with 12 bases lying between the germline termini. Spanning cysteine to phenylalanine, the CDR3 consists of 12 amino acids. The only DNA kept is the CDR3, 36 bases in frame from the first base. What the work shows at the level of the full study, not this receptor alone: The highest T cell clonality was observed in KRAS-mutant nodules compared with EGFR-mutant or double wild-type lesions. Top T cell clone frequencies were highest in normal lung and appeared to decrease progressively from AAH through AIS, MIA and invasive adenocarcinoma. Because all patients were from Japan and China, applicability to Western populations was uncertain. The findings were based on association rather than direct causation, and larger cohorts with long-term follow-up and longitudinal biopsies were deemed needed. Clonality was highest in normal lung, while later-stage lesions appeared to show lower clonality but higher T cell density and diversity.

Between about 2013 and 2017, the patients underwent resection in either Japan or China. Two lung cancer pathologists independently confirmed the histologic diagnosis of each case on H&E slides. To enrich premalignant or tumor cells for nucleic acid extraction, macro-dissection was performed after pathologic assessment. The AllPrep DNA/RNA FFPE Kit was used to isolate DNA from FFPE tissue. Sequencing used FFPE minimally invasive lung adenocarcinoma tissue. The cell subset or site label on this specimen signifies: micro-invasive lung adenocarcinoma (MIA). The sequence joins TRBV6-5 to TRBJ2-5; the D region is possibly TRBD1 or TRBD2, each matching across 5 bases. This TCR was sampled from a person aged 70 to 80 with lung adenocarcinoma. The CDR3 sequence is CASRLGDETQYF. The DNA reads as follows: TGTGCCAGCCGCCTGGGGGATGAGACCCAGTACTTC.